A few counts support the clone carrying this T cell receptor (beta chain). No antigen is known for it. The data derive from a study of blood T cells in healthy people across ages. Sample-barcoded 5' priming and a J-beta primer mix drove a second PCR of 7 to 11 cycles. Template switching added a 12-random-nucleotide identifier to every cDNA molecule. MiXCR, applied by TCRdb to the 5' RACE reads, yields one record per CDR3 protein. The table records some 1,500,000 distinct CDR3 sequences, approximately 43% of them present only once. Study results and limitations: TCR beta diversity, measured per million T cells, fell in a roughly linear way with age.

This CDR3 has 15 amino acids. Trimming pared 0 bases from V and 2 bases from J, leaving 6 bases between. CDR1 and CDR2 from the germline V gene are SGHRS and YFSETQ. J is TRBJ1-6 and V is TRBV5-1; D is unclear. The source material was blood. The source of this sequence is a woman younger than 30 in good health. The CDR3 nucleotides are TGCGCCAGCAGCTTGGAGTCCACCTATAATTCACCCCTCCACTTT. Its protein is CASSLESTYNSPLHF.